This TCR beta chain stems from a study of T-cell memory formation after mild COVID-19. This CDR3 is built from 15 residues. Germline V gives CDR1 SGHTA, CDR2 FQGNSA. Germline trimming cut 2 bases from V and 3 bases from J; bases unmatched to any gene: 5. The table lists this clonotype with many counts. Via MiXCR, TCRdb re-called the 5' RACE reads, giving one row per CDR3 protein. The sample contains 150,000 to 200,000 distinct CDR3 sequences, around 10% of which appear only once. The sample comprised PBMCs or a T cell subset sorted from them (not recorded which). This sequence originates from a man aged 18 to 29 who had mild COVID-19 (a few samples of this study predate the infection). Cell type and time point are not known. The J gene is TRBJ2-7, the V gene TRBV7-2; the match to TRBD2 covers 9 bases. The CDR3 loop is CASSLRASGDYEQYF. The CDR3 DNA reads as TGTGCCAGCAGCTTAAGGGCTAGCGGGGACTACGAGCAGTACTTC.